This T cell receptor beta chain was obtained from a study of T cell responses to AZD1222 COVID-19 vaccine. Study details: Pooled in the analysis were second doses at about 4 or about 12 weeks. Study-wide findings and caveats: Just a handful of AZD1222 recipients were seropositive at baseline. None of the repertoires were sampled until the peak T cell response had passed. Spike-specific TCR breadth rose after two AZD1222 doses, and depth rose as well.

Trimming stripped 6 bases from V and 1 base from J, with 9 bases between. Germline CDR1 reads SEHNR; CDR2 reads FQNEAQ (reference sequence). This CDR3 comprises 13 residues. The method was immunoSEQ multiplex PCR; TCRdb's version includes in-frame clones alone and lacks a portion of them. The table shows about 140,000 clones, with over 90% occurring only once. On this clone itself: Its antigen remains unknown.

The source material was peripheral blood, sampled on day 0 of AZD1222 vaccination. The V and J genes are TRBV7-9 and TRBJ2-5, with a possible D match to TRBD1 (6 bases). The clonotype originates from an adult in good health. The CDR3 DNA sequence: TGTGCCAGCAGAGGACAGCCCCAAGAGACCCAGTACTTC. It codes for CASRGQPQETQYF.